The 4 T cell receptor beta chains below were found in one sample sequenced in a study of T cell responses to AZD1222 COVID-19 vaccine. TCRdb's copy holds only in-frame clones and misses some; the assay was immunoSEQ multiplex PCR. The sample contains around 79,000 clones, roughly 88% of which appear only once. The sample in question was peripheral blood, obtained on day 0 of AZD1222 vaccination. The source of these receptors is an adult in good health.

The chain joins TRBV5-8 to TRBJ2-1; no clear D gene. The CDR3 has 11 residues. Trimming left V 3 bases short and J 14 bases short, with 12 bases between. Germline assignment: CDR1 SGHTS and CDR2 YDEGEE. The CDR3 protein is CASSSSPGEFF. For the CDR3, the DNA is TGTGCCAGCAGCTCGAGTCCCGGCGAGTTCTTC.

V gene TRBV15 combines with J gene TRBJ2-1, with D uncertain. Trimming cost V 7 bases and J 2 bases, with 6 bases left between them. Germline loops: CDR1 LNHNV, CDR2 YYDKDF (reference sequence). The CDR3 runs 12 residues. The CDR3 coding sequence is TGTGCCACCACCCAAGCCTACAATGAGCAGTTCTTC. Translated, it gives CATTQAYNEQFF.

The chain links TRBV27 to TRBJ2-7; TRBD1 aligns across 9 bases. Germline V gene data show CDR1 as MNHEY and CDR2 as SMNVEV (reference sequence). There are 14 residues in the CDR3. The junction had 6 bases not matched to a gene; V was cut back by 2 bases and J by 7 bases. The CDR3 protein is CASSLIQGAFEQYF. CDR3 nucleotides: TGTGCCAGCAGTTTAATACAGGGGGCTTTTGAGCAGTACTTC.

V usage is TRBV5-6 and J usage is TRBJ1-2; 7 positions match TRBD1. This CDR3 has 14 residues. CDR1 and CDR2 (germline): SGHDT, YYEEEE. Trimming removed 5 bases from V and 5 bases from J; junction bases left unmatched: 9. The CDR3 DNA sequence: TGTGCCAGCAGAACAACCACAGGGGAGTATGGCTACACCTTC. Translated: CASRTTTGEYGYTF.